This T cell receptor beta chain came from a study of regulatory T cells in long-lasting Graves disease. Study overall: Newly diagnosed Graves' patients had under 3 months of antithyroid drugs. Broader study findings: Study of thyroid tissue was not done, with only peripheral blood studied. Persistent disease was characterized by preferential usage of TRBV28, TRBJ1-2 and TRBJ2-5.

The sample holds many counts of this clonotype. Its antigen is currently unknown. The authors built TCR beta libraries using iRepertoire HTBI primers and Arm-PCR of CDR3 regions. TCRdb reprocessed the multiplex PCR reads with MiXCR, giving one entry per CDR3 protein. The data hold about 560,000 distinct CDR3 sequences, with roughly 15% observed a single time. Time point denoted: newly diagnosed GD, antithyroid drugs for less than 3 months. The authors made the TCR library using RNA they extracted from PBMCs. Guidelines of the American Thyroid Association were used to diagnose Graves' disease. The V gene's germline CDR1 is DFQATT and CDR2 SNEGSKA (reference sequence). V shed 0 bases and J shed 7 bases, with 10 bases lying between them. CDR3 length: 12 amino acids. Another study also made use of these data, one on T cells in Graves' hyperthyroidism and ophthalmopathy.

The input for sequencing was peripheral blood mononuclear cells (PBMCs), taken at new diagnosis, from a patient treated with antithyroid drugs. This sequence was found in a man aged 18 to 29 with Graves disease. The J gene is TRBJ2-7, the V gene TRBV20-1; D may correspond to TRBD1 or TRBD2 (5 bases each). CDR3 sequence reads: CSAREDGTEQYF. The CDR3, as DNA: TGCAGTGCTAGAGAGGACGGGACGGAGCAGTACTTC.